The entry that follows covers one TCR beta chain sequence. These data come from a study of blood T cell repertoires in COVID-19. Background on the study: T cells, B-cell-depleted T cells, or PBMCs supplied cDNA or gDNA.

The CDR3 extends over 15 amino acids. The trim removed 2 bases at V and 5 bases at J, leaving 7 bases unmatched. The germline V gene has CDR1 KGHSH and CDR2 LQKENI. Method: immunoSEQ multiplex PCR; TCRdb's copy keeps in-frame clones and lacks some. Of 60,000 to 75,000 clones listed, 88% were seen once; the top ten hold roughly 5.5%. The sample taken for sequencing was peripheral blood. This sequence originates from a human donor in a cohort sampled during active COVID-19. V usage is TRBV18 and J usage is TRBJ1-1, with 8 bases aligning to TRBD1. The CDR3 spells CASSPETGVGTEAFF. CDR3 nucleotides: TGTGCCAGCTCACCAGAGACAGGGGTTGGTACTGAAGCTTTCTTT. Full variable domain (rest looked up from reference TRBV18 and TRBJ1-1): NAGVMQNPRHLVRRRGQEARLRCSPMKGHSHVYWYRQLPEEGLKFMVYLQKENIIDESGMPKERFSAEFPKEGPSILRIQQVVRGDSAAYFCASSPETGVGTEAFFGQGTRLTVV.